This section outlines one T cell receptor (beta chain) sequence together with its context. What it binds is not known. The PCR made use of 60 Vbeta and 13 Jbeta primers. TCRdb's table, derived via immunoSEQ multiplex PCR, lists solely in-frame clones and lacks some. This table has approximately 87,000 clones, approximately 84% appearing once. Trimming stripped 2 bases from V and 5 bases from J, with 15 bases between. Germline CDR1 SGHVS, CDR2 FQNEAQ. The CDR3 totals 16 residues. The data were taken from a study of cytomegalovirus exposure and HLA in healthy donors. General observations from the study: Earlier analysis found most TCR beta V segments productive about 90% or about 30% of the time. Researchers counted around 150 TCR beta chains as cytomegalovirus-associated.

The specimen sequenced was PBMCs. The chain couples TRBV7-8 to TRBJ2-2; a weak D match, TRBD2 (5 bases). This TCR came from a woman under 30 in good health and CMV-seropositive. The CDR3 DNA follows: TGTGCCAGCAGCTTAACAACGGGAACGACGACCGGGGAGCTGTTTTTT. Its protein is CASSLTTGTTTGELFF.